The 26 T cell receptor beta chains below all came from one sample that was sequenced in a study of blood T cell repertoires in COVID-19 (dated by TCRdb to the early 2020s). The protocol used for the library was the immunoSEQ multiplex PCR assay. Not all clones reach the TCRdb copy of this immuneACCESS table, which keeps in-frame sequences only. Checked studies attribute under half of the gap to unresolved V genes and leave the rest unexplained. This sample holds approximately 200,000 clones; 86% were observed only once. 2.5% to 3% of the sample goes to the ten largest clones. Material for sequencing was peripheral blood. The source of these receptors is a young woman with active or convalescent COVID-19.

DNA of the CDR3: TGCGCCAGCAGCAAAGCAGGGGGATCCTCCTCTGGGGCCAACGTCCTGACTTTC. It is translated as CASSKAGGSSSGANVLTF. The J gene is TRBJ2-6, the V gene TRBV5-1; 7 bases are a match to TRBD1. Per the germline V gene, CDR1 is SGHRS and CDR2 is YFSETQ. With 4 bases clipped from V and 0 bases from J, the junction kept 10 bases outside the gene matches. CDR3 length: 18 residues.

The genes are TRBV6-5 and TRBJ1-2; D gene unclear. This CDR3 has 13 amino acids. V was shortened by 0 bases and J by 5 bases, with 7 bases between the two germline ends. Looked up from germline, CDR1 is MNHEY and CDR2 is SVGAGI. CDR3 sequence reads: CASSYSRGYGYTF. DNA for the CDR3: TGTGCCAGCAGTTACTCGAGAGGATATGGCTACACCTTC.

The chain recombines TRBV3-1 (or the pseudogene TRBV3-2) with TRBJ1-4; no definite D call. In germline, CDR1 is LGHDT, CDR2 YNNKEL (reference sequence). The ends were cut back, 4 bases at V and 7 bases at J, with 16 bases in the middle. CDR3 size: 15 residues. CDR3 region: CASSPFGQLGEKLFF. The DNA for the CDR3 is TGTGCCAGCAGCCCCTTCGGTCAGCTAGGTGAAAAACTGTTTTTT.

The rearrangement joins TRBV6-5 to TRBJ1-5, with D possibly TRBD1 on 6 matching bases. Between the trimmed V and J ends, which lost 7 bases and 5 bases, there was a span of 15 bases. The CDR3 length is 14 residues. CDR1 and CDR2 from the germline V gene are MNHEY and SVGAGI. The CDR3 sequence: CASTRGAGDQPQHF. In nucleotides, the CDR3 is TGTGCCAGCACCCGGGGAGCAGGGGATCAGCCCCAGCATTTT.

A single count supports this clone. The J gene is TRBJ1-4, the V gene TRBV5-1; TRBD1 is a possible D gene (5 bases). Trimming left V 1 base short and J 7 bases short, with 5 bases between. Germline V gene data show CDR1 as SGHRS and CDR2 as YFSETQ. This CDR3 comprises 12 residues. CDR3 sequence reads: CASSLQGEKLFF. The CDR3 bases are TGCGCCAGCAGCTTGCAGGGTGAAAAACTGTTTTTT.

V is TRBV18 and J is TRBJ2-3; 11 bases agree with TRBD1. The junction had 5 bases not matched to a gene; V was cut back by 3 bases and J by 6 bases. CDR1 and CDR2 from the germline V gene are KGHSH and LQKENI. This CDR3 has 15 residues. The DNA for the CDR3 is TGTGCCAGCTCACCTCGGACAGGGGGCTACGATACGCAGTATTTT. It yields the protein CASSPRTGGYDTQYF.

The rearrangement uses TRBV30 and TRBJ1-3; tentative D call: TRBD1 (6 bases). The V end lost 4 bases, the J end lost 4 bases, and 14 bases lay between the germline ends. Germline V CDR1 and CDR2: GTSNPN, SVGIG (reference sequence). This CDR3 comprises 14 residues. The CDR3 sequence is CAWTPGQGGNTIYF. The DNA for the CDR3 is TGTGCCTGGACCCCGGGCCAGGGGGGAAACACCATATATTTT.

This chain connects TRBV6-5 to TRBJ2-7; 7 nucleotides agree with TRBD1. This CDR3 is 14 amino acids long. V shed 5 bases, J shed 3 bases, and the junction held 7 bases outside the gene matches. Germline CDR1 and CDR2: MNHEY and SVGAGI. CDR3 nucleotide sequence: TGTGCCAGCAGTCAGTACAGGGGAAACTACGAGCAGTACTTC. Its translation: CASSQYRGNYEQYF.

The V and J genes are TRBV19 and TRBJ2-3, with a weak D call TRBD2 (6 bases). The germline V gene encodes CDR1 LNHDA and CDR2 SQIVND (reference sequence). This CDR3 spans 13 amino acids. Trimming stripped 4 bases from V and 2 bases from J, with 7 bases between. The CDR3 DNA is TGTGCCAGTAGTACTAGCGACACAGATACGCAGTATTTT. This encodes CASSTSDTDTQYF.

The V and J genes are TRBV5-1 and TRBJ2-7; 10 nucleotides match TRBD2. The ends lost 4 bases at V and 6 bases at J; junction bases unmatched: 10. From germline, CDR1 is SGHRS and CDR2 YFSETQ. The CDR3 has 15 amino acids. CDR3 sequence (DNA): TGCGCCAGCAGCCGAGCCCTAGCGGGAGCCGGCGAGCAGTACTTC. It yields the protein CASSRALAGAGEQYF. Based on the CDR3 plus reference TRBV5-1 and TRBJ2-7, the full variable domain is KAGVTQTPRYLIKTRGQQVTLSCSPISGHRSVSWYQQTPGQGLQFLFEYFSETQRNKGNFPGRFSGRQFSNSRSEMNVSTLELGDSALYLCASSRALAGAGEQYFGPGTRLTVT.

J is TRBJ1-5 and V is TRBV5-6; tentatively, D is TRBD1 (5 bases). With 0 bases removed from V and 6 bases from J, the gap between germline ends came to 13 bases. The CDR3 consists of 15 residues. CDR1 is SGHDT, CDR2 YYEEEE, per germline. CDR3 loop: CASSLAQGIGQPQHF. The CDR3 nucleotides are TGTGCCAGCAGCTTGGCCCAGGGTATCGGTCAGCCCCAGCATTTT.

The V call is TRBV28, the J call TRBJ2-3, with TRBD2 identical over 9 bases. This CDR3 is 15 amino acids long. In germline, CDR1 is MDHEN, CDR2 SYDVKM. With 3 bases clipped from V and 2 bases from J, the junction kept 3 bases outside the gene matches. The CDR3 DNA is TGTGCCAGCAGTTTTTTAGCGGGGGCCACAGATACGCAGTATTTT. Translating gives CASSFLAGATDTQYF.

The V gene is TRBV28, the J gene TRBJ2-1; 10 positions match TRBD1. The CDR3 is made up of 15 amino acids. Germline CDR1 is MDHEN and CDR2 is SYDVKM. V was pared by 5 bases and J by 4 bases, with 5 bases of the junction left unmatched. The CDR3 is CASSAPGQGYNEQFF. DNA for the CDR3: TGTGCCAGCAGTGCCCCGGGACAGGGGTACAATGAGCAGTTCTTC.

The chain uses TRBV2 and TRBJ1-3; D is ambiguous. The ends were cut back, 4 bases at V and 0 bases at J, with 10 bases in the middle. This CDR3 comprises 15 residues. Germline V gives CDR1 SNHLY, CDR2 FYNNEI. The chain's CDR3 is CASSGQTYSGNTIYF. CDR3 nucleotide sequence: TGTGCCAGCAGTGGTCAAACCTACTCTGGAAACACCATATATTTT. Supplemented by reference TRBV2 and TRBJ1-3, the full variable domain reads EPEVTQTPSHQVTQMGQEVILRCVPISNHLYFYWYRQILGQKVEFLVSFYNNEISEKSEIFDDQFSVERPDGSNFTLKIRSTKLEDSAMYFCASSGQTYSGNTIYFGEGSWLTVV.

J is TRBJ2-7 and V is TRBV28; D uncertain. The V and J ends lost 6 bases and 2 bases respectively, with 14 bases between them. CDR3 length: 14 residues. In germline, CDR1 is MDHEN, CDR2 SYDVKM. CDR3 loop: CASRARSAAYEQYF. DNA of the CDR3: TGTGCCAGCAGAGCTCGGAGCGCAGCCTACGAGCAGTACTTC. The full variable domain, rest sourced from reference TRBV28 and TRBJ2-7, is DVKVTQSSRYLVKRTGEKVFLECVQDMDHENMFWYRQDPGLGLRLIYFSYDVKMKEKGDIPEGYSVSREKKERFSLILESASTNQTSMYLCASRARSAAYEQYFGPGTRLTVT.

CDR3 nucleotides: TGTGCCAGCAGCTTAGGCCAGGGGAACACTGAAGCTTTCTTT. Translation: CASSLGQGNTEAFF. The genes are TRBV7-2 and TRBJ1-1, with a possible D match to TRBD1 (5 bases). CDR3 length equals 14 residues. Trimming cost V 1 base and J 1 base, with 7 bases left between them. CDR1 and CDR2 from the germline V gene are SGHTA and FQGNSA.

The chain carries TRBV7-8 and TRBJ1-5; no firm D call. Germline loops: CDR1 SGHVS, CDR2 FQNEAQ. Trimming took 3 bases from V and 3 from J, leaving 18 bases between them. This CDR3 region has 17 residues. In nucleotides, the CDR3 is TGTGCCAGCAGCTTGGGCACTGGCAGGCGCTACAATCAGCCCCAGCATTTT. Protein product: CASSLGTGRRYNQPQHF.

CDR3 region: CASSLTTMGEGYTF. The DNA of the CDR3 is TGTGCCAGCAGCCTCACTACGATGGGAGAAGGCTACACCTTC. The chain combines TRBV3-1 (or the pseudogene TRBV3-2) with TRBJ1-2; D is undetermined. CDR3 length: 14 residues. Germline V lookup: CDR1 LGHDT, CDR2 YNNKEL (reference sequence). V gave up 4 bases and J gave up 8 bases, with 17 bases separating them.

The chain's CDR3 is CASRYTSGRFDEQFF. CDR3 DNA: TGCGCCAGCAGATATACTAGCGGGAGGTTCGATGAGCAGTTCTTC. The chain employs TRBV5-1 and TRBJ2-1; TRBD2 matches 12 bases. Trimming cost V 5 bases and J 8 bases; bases outside gene matches: 8. Per the germline V gene, CDR1 is SGHRS and CDR2 is YFSETQ. The CDR3 is 15 amino acids.

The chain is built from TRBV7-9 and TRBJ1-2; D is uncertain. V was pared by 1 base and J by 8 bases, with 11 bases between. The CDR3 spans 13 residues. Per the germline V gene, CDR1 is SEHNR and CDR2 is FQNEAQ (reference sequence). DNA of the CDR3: TGTGCCAGCAGCTTAGACTTCGGGGAAGGCTACACCTTC. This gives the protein CASSLDFGEGYTF.

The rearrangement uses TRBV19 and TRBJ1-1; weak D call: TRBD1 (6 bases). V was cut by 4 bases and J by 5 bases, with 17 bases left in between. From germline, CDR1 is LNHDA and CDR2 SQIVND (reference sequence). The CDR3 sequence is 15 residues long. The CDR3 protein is CASSNPGEGGTEAFF. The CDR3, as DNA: TGTGCCAGTAGTAACCCAGGGGAGGGCGGGACTGAAGCTTTCTTT.

The CDR3 DNA follows: TGTGCCAGCAGTGAATGGGCTAGCGGAGCCAAAAACATTCAGTACTTC. Protein product: CASSEWASGAKNIQYF. The chain combines TRBV2 with TRBJ2-4; 7 bases agree with TRBD2. The CDR3 has 16 residues. Losses at the gene ends were 2 bases for V and 0 bases for J; bases not matched to a gene: 4. Germline V lookup: CDR1 SNHLY, CDR2 FYNNEI.

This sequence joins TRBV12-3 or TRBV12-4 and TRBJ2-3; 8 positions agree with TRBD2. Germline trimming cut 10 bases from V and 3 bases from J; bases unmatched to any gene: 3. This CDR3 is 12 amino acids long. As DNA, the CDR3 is TGTGCCACCGGGGGGGTGACAGATACGCAGTATTTT. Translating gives CATGGVTDTQYF.

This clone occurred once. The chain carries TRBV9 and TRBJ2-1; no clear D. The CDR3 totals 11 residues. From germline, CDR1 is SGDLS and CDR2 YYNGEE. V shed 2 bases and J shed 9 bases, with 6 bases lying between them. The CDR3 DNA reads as TGTGCCAGCAGCGTTTACGGTGAGCAGTTCTTC. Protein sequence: CASSVYGEQFF.

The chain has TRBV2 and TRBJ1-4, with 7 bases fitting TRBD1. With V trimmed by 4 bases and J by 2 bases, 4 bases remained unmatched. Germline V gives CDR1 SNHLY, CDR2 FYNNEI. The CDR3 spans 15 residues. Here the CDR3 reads CASSATQGTNEKLFF. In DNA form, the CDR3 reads TGTGCCAGCAGTGCAACACAGGGGACTAATGAAAAACTGTTTTTT.

Here the CDR3 DNA reads TGCGCCAGCAGCCAAGAAGGGAAGAGGGCGAAAACTGAAGCTTTCTTT. This translates into CASSQEGKRAKTEAFF. The V and J genes are TRBV4-1 and TRBJ1-1, with D unclear. The CDR3 runs to 16 residues. CDR1 and CDR2 (germline): MGHRA, YSYEKL. V lost 0 bases, J lost 5 bases, and 16 bases lay in between.